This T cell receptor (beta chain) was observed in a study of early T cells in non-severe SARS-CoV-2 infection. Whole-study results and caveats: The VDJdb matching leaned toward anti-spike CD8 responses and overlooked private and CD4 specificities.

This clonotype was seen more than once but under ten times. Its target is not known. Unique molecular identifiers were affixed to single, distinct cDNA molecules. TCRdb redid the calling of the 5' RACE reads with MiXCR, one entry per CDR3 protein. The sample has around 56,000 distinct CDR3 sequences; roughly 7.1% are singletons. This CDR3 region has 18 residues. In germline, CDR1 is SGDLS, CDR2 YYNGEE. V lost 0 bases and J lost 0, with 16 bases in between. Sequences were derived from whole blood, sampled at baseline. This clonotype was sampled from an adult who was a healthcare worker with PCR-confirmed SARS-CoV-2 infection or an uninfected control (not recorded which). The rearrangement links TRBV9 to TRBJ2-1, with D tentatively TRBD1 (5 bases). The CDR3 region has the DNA TGTGCCAGCAGCGTAGAGAGGTCGCAGGGTAGCTCCTACAATGAGCAGTTCTTC. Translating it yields CASSVERSQGSSYNEQFF.